The 17 T cell receptor beta chains in this list originate from one sample, sequenced in a study of OX40 agonist ivuxolimab in advanced cancers. Assay used: immunoSEQ multiplex PCR; TCRdb lists only in-frame clones, some missing. The sample lists tens of thousands of clones, 88% seen once, with approximately 0.43% in the top ten. The sample here was CD4+ or CD8+ T cells sorted from blood, taken in a trial of the OX40 agonist ivuxolimab. These receptors originate from an adult with an advanced solid tumor such as melanoma, head and neck, liver or kidney cancer.

Worth noting for this clone: Since the CDR3 does not end with the conserved phenylalanine or tryptophan, this likely comes from a read error. J is TRBJ1-6 and V is TRBV27, with D unresolved. Trimming took 8 bases from V and 6 from J, leaving 17 bases between them. CDR1 and CDR2 (germline): MNHEY, SMNVEV (reference sequence). The CDR3 covers 15 residues. CDR3 sequence reads: CASRGGWVPNSPLHL. The CDR3 DNA reads TGTGCCAGCCGGGGAGGGTGGGTCCCTAATTCACCCCTCCACCTT.

V and J are TRBV7-6 and TRBJ1-2, with a tentative D call TRBD1 (5 bases). Trimming shortened V by 5 bases and J by 0 bases, and 25 bases separated the two germline ends. The germline V gene encodes CDR1 SGHVS and CDR2 FNYEAQ. The CDR3 runs 19 residues. In nucleotides, the CDR3 is TGTGCCAGCAGCCCCAGGAGACAGACGCACTTAAAATCTAACTATGGCTACACCTTC. Translation: CASSPRRQTHLKSNYGYTF.

V gene TRBV28 combines with J gene TRBJ1-2, with D uncertain. V lost 1 base and J lost 2, with 8 bases in between. This CDR3 contains 14 residues. Looked up from germline, CDR1 is MDHEN and CDR2 is SYDVKM. The CDR3 nucleotides read TGTGCCAGCAGTTTATACTCTGAAAACTATGGCTACACCTTC. Protein: CASSLYSENYGYTF.

The chain links TRBV2 to TRBJ2-1; D ambiguous. Trimming removed 1 base from V and 7 bases from J, with 8 bases in between. The V gene's germline CDR1 is SNHLY and CDR2 FYNNEI. The CDR3 sequence is 13 residues long. The CDR3 DNA sequence: TGTGCCAGCAGTGAAGGGGTGATGAATGAGCAGTTCTTC. Its translation: CASSEGVMNEQFF.

The chain combines TRBV6-4 with TRBJ1-4; maybe TRBD1 (6 bases). The CDR3 spans 14 residues. Per germline, CDR1 MRHNA and CDR2 SNTAGT. Trimming stripped 6 bases from V and 7 bases from J, with 15 bases between. In DNA form, the CDR3 reads TGTGCCAGCAGCCCAGAGGGGGGAGGTGAAAAACTGTTTTTT. As protein: CASSPEGGGEKLFF.

J is TRBJ1-2 and V is TRBV15, with unresolved D. CDR1 LNHNV and CDR2 YYDKDF come from the germline V gene (reference sequence). The CDR3 length is 14 residues. V shed 4 bases and J shed 4 bases, with 13 bases lying between them. The CDR3 reads CATSTPKEVYGYTF. The DNA of the CDR3 is TGTGCCACCAGCACCCCGAAGGAAGTCTATGGCTACACCTTC. The full variable domain, rest sourced from reference TRBV15 and TRBJ1-2, is DAMVIQNPRYQVTQFGKPVTLSCSQTLNHNVMYWYQQKSSQAPKLLFHYYDKDFNNEADTPDNFQSRRPNTSFCFLDIRSPGLGDTAMYLCATSTPKEVYGYTFGSGTRLTVV.

The chain is built from TRBV6-5 and TRBJ1-4; no definite D call. The CDR3 is 14 amino acids. In germline, CDR1 is MNHEY, CDR2 SVGAGI. V lost 1 base and J lost 3, with 6 bases in between. The CDR3 DNA reads TGTGCCAGCAGTTACTTGGACTCTAATGAAAAACTGTTTTTT. Translating it yields CASSYLDSNEKLFF.

V gene TRBV7-2 combines with J gene TRBJ1-2; no clear D. CDR1 and CDR2 from the germline V gene are SGHTA and FQGNSA. V lost 5 bases to trimming and J lost 8 bases, with 12 bases between them. CDR3 length: 12 residues. The CDR3 nucleotides are TGTGCCAGCAGCCCCCCTAGGAGGGGCTACACCTTC. Translated, it gives CASSPPRRGYTF.

This clone was observed once. The V call is TRBV6-5, the J call TRBJ1-2, with a possible D match to TRBD1 (5 bases). Germline lookup yields CDR1 MNHEY and CDR2 SVGAGI. This CDR3 contains 13 residues. V shed 0 bases and J shed 3 bases, with 5 bases lying between them. The CDR3 reads CASSYSGDYGYTF. CDR3 in DNA: TGTGCCAGCAGTTACTCGGGGGACTATGGCTACACCTTC.

The V call is TRBV7-9, the J call TRBJ1-1, with D perhaps matching TRBD1 (5 bases). Germline CDR1 and CDR2: SEHNR and FQNEAQ (reference sequence). The germline V and J ends were trimmed by 6 bases and 5 bases, with 13 bases remaining between them. CDR3 length: 13 amino acids. The CDR3 reads CASRPAGGTEAFF. The CDR3 bases are TGTGCCAGCAGACCTGCGGGGGGGACTGAAGCTTTCTTT. The full variable domain, with the rest looked up from reference TRBV7-9 and TRBJ1-1, is DTGVSQNPRHKITKRGQNVTFRCDPISEHNRLYWYRQTLGQGPEFLTYFQNEAQLEKSRLLSDRFSAERPKGSFSTLEIQRTEQGDSAMYLCASRPAGGTEAFFGQGTRLTVV.

A few counts support this clone. The chain is built from TRBV4-2 and TRBJ2-7; 8 bases agree with TRBD2. V trimming: 3 bases; J trimming: 6 bases; junction bases outside the gene matches: 7. The germline V gene encodes CDR1 LGHNA and CDR2 YNFKEQ. This CDR3 is built from 14 residues. In nucleotides, the CDR3 is TGTGCCAGCAGCCAGGGACTAGGCGGACTCGAGCAGTACTTC. Its protein is CASSQGLGGLEQYF.

This chain links TRBV18 with TRBJ1-1; perhaps TRBD1 as D (6 bases). Germline loops: CDR1 KGHSH, CDR2 LQKENI. CDR3 length: 15 residues. V shed 9 bases and J shed 0 bases, with 17 bases lying between them. DNA for the CDR3: TGTGCCAGTGTAGAAACAGGGTCCATGAACACTGAAGCTTTCTTT. It yields the protein CASVETGSMNTEAFF.

This sequence joins TRBV18 and TRBJ1-4, with unresolved D. There are 14 residues in the CDR3. Between the trimmed V and J ends, which lost 2 bases and 7 bases, there was a span of 11 bases. Looked up from germline, CDR1 is KGHSH and CDR2 is LQKENI. The CDR3: CASSPDLGSEKLFF. In DNA, the CDR3 is TGTGCCAGCTCACCAGATCTCGGCAGTGAAAAACTGTTTTTT.

The count of this clone is one. The chain couples TRBV15 to TRBJ1-1; D possibly corresponds to TRBD1 (6 bases). This CDR3 has 14 amino acids. The V end was cut by 0 bases, the J end by 7 bases, with 12 bases between. Germline assignment: CDR1 LNHNV and CDR2 YYDKDF (reference sequence). The CDR3 nucleotides read TGTGCCACCAGCAGAGAAAACAGGGCGATTGAAGCTTTCTTT. This gives the protein CATSRENRAIEAFF.

CDR3 in amino acids: CASSLGLGAKNIQYF. The CDR3 nucleotides are TGTGCCAGCAGCTTGGGCCTGGGGGCCAAAAACATTCAGTACTTC. The rearrangement joins TRBV5-4 to TRBJ2-4, with no clear D. The V end was cut by 0 bases, the J end by 1 base, with 8 bases between. Germline CDR1 SGHNT, CDR2 YYREEE (reference sequence). The CDR3 spans 15 residues.

The chain joins TRBV6-5 to TRBJ1-5, with a weak D call TRBD1 (5 bases). The V end was cut by 5 bases, the J end by 9 bases, with 11 bases between. CDR1 and CDR2 from the germline V gene are MNHEY and SVGAGI. This CDR3 has 12 amino acids. The CDR3 coding sequence is TGTGCCAGCAGTGAGCAGGGAGGGCCCCAGCATTTT. Translation gives CASSEQGGPQHF.

This clone was seen once. The rearrangement links TRBV19 to TRBJ2-3; TRBD2 matches at 7 bases. The trim removed 9 bases at V and 2 bases at J, leaving 8 bases unmatched. CDR3 length equals 14 residues. Looked up from germline, CDR1 is LNHDA and CDR2 is SQIVND (reference sequence). The CDR3 sequence is CASVQAGVTDTQYF. CDR3 nucleotides: TGTGCCAGCGTACAGGCGGGGGTCACAGATACGCAGTATTTT.